These T cell receptor beta chains were read from a single sample in a study of HIV-infected patients and healthy controls. Using its own MiXCR run on the 5' RACE reads, TCRdb lists one record per CDR3 protein. The sample records roughly 70,000 distinct CDR3 sequences, about a sixth being singletons. The material sequenced was CD4+ T cells from blood. Receptors originate from a human donor in good health. The CDR3 runs from the conserved cysteine through the conserved F or W. The order of the fields is CDR3 DNA, CDR3 protein, V gene, J gene, D gene, clone size, CDR3 length. The D gene is left open where the match is weak. Size is stated for part of the rows, as once, few or many counts, or as a class when the clone is expanded.

DNA: TGCAGCGGACAAGGGGGTATCGGGGAGCTGTTTTTT; CDR3: CSGQGGIGELFF; V: TRBV29-1; J: TRBJ2-2; D: NA; size: NA; length: 12
DNA: TGCAGCGTTGGGGGGACTGGCGGGGATACGCAGTATTTT; CDR3: CSVGGTGGDTQYF; V: TRBV29-1; J: TRBJ2-3; D: NA; size: NA; length: 13
DNA: TGTGCCAGCAGCCCCTACCCGACTAGCACAGATACGCAGTATTTT; CDR3: CASSPYPTSTDTQYF; V: TRBV11-3; J: TRBJ2-3; D: NA; size: NA; length: 15
DNA: TGTGCCAGCAGCTTTACAATCATGGACAGTAATGAAAAACTGTTTTTT; CDR3: CASSFTIMDSNEKLFF; V: TRBV5-5; J: TRBJ1-4; D: NA; size: many; length: 16
DNA: TGCAGCTCGGACGACAGGTCCATTTTCGGTACGCAGTATTTT; CDR3: CSSDDRSIFGTQYF; V: TRBV29-1; J: TRBJ2-3; D: NA; size: NA; length: 14
DNA: TGCAGCGTTGTCTTACAGGGAAGGGAAGCTCGGTACTTC; CDR3: CSVVLQGREARYF; V: TRBV29-1; J: TRBJ2-7; D: NA; size: NA; length: 13
DNA: TGCGCCAGCAGCTTGGGACTAGCGGGAGGCCGCACAGATACGCAGTATTTT; CDR3: CASSLGLAGGRTDTQYF; V: TRBV5-1; J: TRBJ2-3; D: TRBD2; size: few; length: 17
DNA: TGTGCCAGCAGTGAACACCTCTCCTACAATGAGCAGTTCTTC; CDR3: CASSEHLSYNEQFF; V: TRBV6-1; J: TRBJ2-1; D: NA; size: NA; length: 14
DNA: TGTGCCAGCAGTTTTCCTCAGAACACTGAAGCTTTCTTT; CDR3: CASSFPQNTEAFF; V: TRBV28; J: TRBJ1-1; D: NA; size: few; length: 13
DNA: TGTGCCAGCAGTTTGGGCGGGAGGTTTGAGCAGTTCTTC; CDR3: CASSLGGRFEQFF; V: TRBV12-3/TRBV12-4; J: TRBJ2-1; D: TRBD2; size: few; length: 13
DNA: TGTGCCAGCAGGGCGGACGGAGATACGCAGTATTTT; CDR3: CASRADGDTQYF; V: TRBV6-2/TRBV6-3; J: TRBJ2-3; D: NA; size: few; length: 12
DNA: TGTGCCAGCTCACCAGCTGGGACAACTAGCAATCAGCCCCAGCATTTT; CDR3: CASSPAGTTSNQPQHF; V: TRBV18; J: TRBJ1-5; D: NA; size: many; length: 16
DNA: TGTGCCAGCAGCCGTGACATTCGGGGCGCAGATACGCAGTATTTT; CDR3: CASSRDIRGADTQYF; V: TRBV28; J: TRBJ2-3; D: NA; size: many; length: 15
DNA: TGTGCCAGCAGCCGAGGACAGGGGGGAACAGATACGCAGTATTTT; CDR3: CASSRGQGGTDTQYF; V: TRBV7-9; J: TRBJ2-3; D: TRBD1; size: few; length: 15
DNA: TGTGCCAGCAGCTTGGCAGGGAGGTCCGGGGAGCTGTTTTTT; CDR3: CASSLAGRSGELFF; V: TRBV7-3; J: TRBJ2-2; D: NA; size: many; length: 14
DNA: TGTGCCAGCAGCCATCTGACTAGCGGGAGGGAAGGGCCGCGGGAGACCCAGTACTTC; CDR3: CASSHLTSGREGPRETQYF; V: TRBV11-2; J: TRBJ2-5; D: TRBD2; size: few; length: 19
DNA: TGTGCCAGCAGCCAAGGGAGGGTTTCGTGCGCAGATACGCAGTATTTT; CDR3: CASSQGRVSCADTQYF; V: TRBV3-2; J: TRBJ2-3; D: NA; size: many; length: 16
DNA: TGTGCCAGCAGTGTACAGGGTAAGGGATCCGGGGAGACCCAGTACTTC; CDR3: CASSVQGKGSGETQYF; V: TRBV25-1; J: TRBJ2-5; D: NA; size: many; length: 16
DNA: TGTGCCAGCAGCCCGGGGACAGGGGGGAACACTGAAGCTTTCTTT; CDR3: CASSPGTGGNTEAFF; V: TRBV3-1; J: TRBJ1-1; D: TRBD1; size: few; length: 15
DNA: TGTGCCAGTAGTTTAACACGCACAGATACGCAGTATTTT; CDR3: CASSLTRTDTQYF; V: TRBV19; J: TRBJ2-3; D: NA; size: NA; length: 13
DNA: TGCAGCGCCTGGGGACCCGAGGTCCTCATGAACACTGAAGCTTTCTTT; CDR3: CSAWGPEVLMNTEAFF; V: TRBV29-1; J: TRBJ1-1; D: NA; size: few; length: 16
DNA: TGCAGCGTTGGGTCGGGAGGGGCCTACGAGCAGTACTTC; CDR3: CSVGSGGAYEQYF; V: TRBV29-1; J: TRBJ2-7; D: TRBD2; size: NA; length: 13
DNA: TGTGCCAGCTCACCACGGACTGTACAAGAGACCCAGTACTTC; CDR3: CASSPRTVQETQYF; V: TRBV18; J: TRBJ2-5; D: NA; size: few; length: 14
DNA: TGTGCCAGCTCACCAGGTCAGGTCTCCTACGAGCAGTACTTC; CDR3: CASSPGQVSYEQYF; V: TRBV18; J: TRBJ2-7; D: NA; size: NA; length: 14
DNA: TGTGCCAGCAGCTTAAGCCAGAGCAATCAGCCCCAGCATTTT; CDR3: CASSLSQSNQPQHF; V: TRBV7-2; J: TRBJ1-5; D: NA; size: many; length: 14
DNA: TGTGCCAGCTCACCAGTGCCAGGGAATGGCTACACCTTC; CDR3: CASSPVPGNGYTF; V: TRBV18; J: TRBJ1-2; D: NA; size: NA; length: 13
DNA: TGTGCCAGCAGTTACTTGGGACAGCCGCAAGAGACCCAGTACTTC; CDR3: CASSYLGQPQETQYF; V: TRBV6-2/TRBV6-3; J: TRBJ2-5; D: TRBD1; size: many; length: 15
DNA: TGTGCCAGCAGCCCCCCACAGGGGAGAGGCTACACCTTC; CDR3: CASSPPQGRGYTF; V: TRBV3-1; J: TRBJ1-2; D: TRBD1; size: NA; length: 13
DNA: TGTGCCAGCAGTGAATCGGGTCAGCCCCAGCATTTT; CDR3: CASSESGQPQHF; V: TRBV2; J: TRBJ1-5; D: NA; size: many; length: 12
DNA: TGCGCCAGCAGGCTTCGACTAGTTCCGAAGCGTAACATTCAGTACTTC; CDR3: CASRLRLVPKRNIQYF; V: TRBV4-3; J: TRBJ2-4; D: NA; size: many; length: 16
DNA: TGTGCCAGCAGCTGGGGGCCAGGCTCTGGGGCCAACGTCCTGACTTTC; CDR3: CASSWGPGSGANVLTF; V: TRBV5-5; J: TRBJ2-6; D: NA; size: few; length: 16
DNA: TGTGCCATCATGAGCAATCAGCCCCAGCATTTT; CDR3: CAIMSNQPQHF; V: TRBV19; J: TRBJ1-5; D: NA; size: few; length: 11
DNA: TGCGCCAGCACTGACAGGGCCTATGGCTACACCTTC; CDR3: CASTDRAYGYTF; V: TRBV5-1; J: TRBJ1-2; D: TRBD1; size: NA; length: 12
DNA: TGCAGTGCCAGCTGGGGCGGTCGCTCCTACAATGAGCAGTTCTTC; CDR3: CSASWGGRSYNEQFF; V: TRBV20-1; J: TRBJ2-1; D: NA; size: NA; length: 15
DNA: TGCAGTGCGGAGGGTGCGGCTTACAATGAGCAGTTCTTC; CDR3: CSAEGAAYNEQFF; V: TRBV20-1; J: TRBJ2-1; D: NA; size: few; length: 13
DNA: TGCAGCGTTGAACGTGACGGCAAAAGAACAGATACGCAGTATTTT; CDR3: CSVERDGKRTDTQYF; V: TRBV29-1; J: TRBJ2-3; D: NA; size: NA; length: 15
DNA: TGTGCCAGCAGTTTGGCGGGGGGCTCGAGCACGCAGTATTTT; CDR3: CASSLAGGSSTQYF; V: TRBV28; J: TRBJ2-3; D: TRBD2; size: many; length: 14
DNA: TGTGCCAGCAGCTTAACAGGGACCCAGTACTTC; CDR3: CASSLTGTQYF; V: TRBV7-2; J: TRBJ2-5; D: NA; size: few; length: 11
DNA: TGTGCCAGCAGCCTTCGACTAGCGGGCCAAGAGACCCAGTACTTC; CDR3: CASSLRLAGQETQYF; V: TRBV7-2; J: TRBJ2-5; D: TRBD2; size: NA; length: 15
DNA: TGTGCCAGCAGCAACCGGGACTCGAACACTGAAGCTTTCTTT; CDR3: CASSNRDSNTEAFF; V: TRBV7-9; J: TRBJ1-1; D: NA; size: NA; length: 14
DNA: TGTGCCAGCTCACCGCTGAGGGACACTGAAGCTTTCTTT; CDR3: CASSPLRDTEAFF; V: TRBV18; J: TRBJ1-1; D: NA; size: many; length: 13
DNA: TGTGCCAGCAGGTCCAGCTCTGGAAACACCATATATTTT; CDR3: CASRSSSGNTIYF; V: TRBV12-3/TRBV12-4; J: TRBJ1-3; D: NA; size: many; length: 13
DNA: TGTGCCAGCAGCCAAGAAGGGGCGTTAAACACCGGGGAGCTGTTTTTT; CDR3: CASSQEGALNTGELFF; V: TRBV4-2; J: TRBJ2-2; D: NA; size: NA; length: 16
DNA: TGCAGTGCTAGCGAACAACCTATCTACGAGCAGTACTTC; CDR3: CSASEQPIYEQYF; V: TRBV20-1; J: TRBJ2-7; D: NA; size: few; length: 13
DNA: TGTGCCAGCTGTAGCGGGGGTCCCCGAACCTGCACAGATACGCAGTATTTT; CDR3: CASCSGGPRTCTDTQYF; V: TRBV28; J: TRBJ2-3; D: TRBD2; size: few; length: 17
DNA: TGTGCCAGCAGCTTCCAGCTCAGAACGCTAGCGGGAGGTTGGGAGACCCAGTACTTC; CDR3: CASSFQLRTLAGGWETQYF; V: TRBV7-9; J: TRBJ2-5; D: TRBD2; size: many; length: 19
DNA: TGCGCCAGCAGCTTGACGTCAGGTCGGGTAGGTGAGCAGTTCTTC; CDR3: CASSLTSGRVGEQFF; V: TRBV5-1; J: TRBJ2-1; D: NA; size: NA; length: 15
DNA: TGTGCCAGCAGCTTAGCAGGCTACGAGCAGTACTTC; CDR3: CASSLAGYEQYF; V: TRBV11-3; J: TRBJ2-7; D: NA; size: many; length: 12
DNA: TGTGCCAGCAGCCGGTCCCGGGACTTCTCCAGTGAGCAGTTCTTC; CDR3: CASSRSRDFSSEQFF; V: TRBV4-2; J: TRBJ2-1; D: NA; size: NA; length: 15
DNA: TGTGCCATGAGCGGGGAACTAGCGGGAGGGAATGAGCAGTTCTTC; CDR3: CAMSGELAGGNEQFF; V: TRBV10-3; J: TRBJ2-1; D: TRBD2; size: NA; length: 15
DNA: TGCGCCAGCAGTTGTCCCAGTTCGAACACTGAAGCTTTCTTT; CDR3: CASSCPSSNTEAFF; V: TRBV23-1; J: TRBJ1-1; D: NA; size: NA; length: 14
DNA: TGTGCCAGCAGTTGGCAAGGCGGAAGTGAAAAACTGTTTTTT; CDR3: CASSWQGGSEKLFF; V: TRBV6-5; J: TRBJ1-4; D: NA; size: many; length: 14
DNA: TGTGCCACCAGCAGAGATCACTTTCTCCGGGCTAGCTTCTTCTTC; CDR3: CATSRDHFLRASFFF; V: TRBV15; J: TRBJ2-1; D: NA; size: NA; length: 15
DNA: TGTGCCAGCAGCTTATTCAGTATGGGGGAGGGCACTGAAGCTTTCTTT; CDR3: CASSLFSMGEGTEAFF; V: TRBV7-3; J: TRBJ1-1; D: NA; size: few; length: 16
DNA: TGTGCCAGCTCACCACCGGCGACTCCACTCCCCGGGGAGCTGTTTTTT; CDR3: CASSPPATPLPGELFF; V: TRBV18; J: TRBJ2-2; D: NA; size: NA; length: 16
DNA: TGTGCCAGCAGCTTAAGTCTTGGGACAAATTCACCCCTCCACTTT; CDR3: CASSLSLGTNSPLHF; V: TRBV7-2; J: TRBJ1-6; D: NA; size: NA; length: 15
DNA: TGTGCCAGCAGGCACGGACAGATTCTGAACACTGAAGCTTTCTTT; CDR3: CASRHGQILNTEAFF; V: TRBV12-3/TRBV12-4; J: TRBJ1-1; D: NA; size: many; length: 15
DNA: TGTGCCAGCACTAATCGGGGGTCCCAAGAGACCCAGTACTTC; CDR3: CASTNRGSQETQYF; V: TRBV11-2; J: TRBJ2-5; D: NA; size: few; length: 14